This TCR beta chain was sequenced in a study of blood T cell repertoires in COVID-19. The CDR3 length is 12 residues. Germline assignment: CDR1 SEHNR and CDR2 FQNEAQ (reference sequence). V lost 2 bases and J lost 6, with 8 bases in between. TCRdb's table, derived via immunoSEQ multiplex PCR, lists solely in-frame clones and lacks some. This repertoire shows about 150,000 clones, approximately 88% found once; its top ten account for roughly 2.9%. Source material: peripheral blood. The V call is TRBV7-9, the J call TRBJ2-7; D might be TRBD1 (6 bases). This sequence originates from a woman aged 60-75 years with acute or convalescent COVID-19. CDR3 sequence (DNA): TGTGCCAGCAGCTTAACAGGGCCCGAGCAGTACTTC. This translates into CASSLTGPEQYF.